This TCR beta chain was captured by sequencing in a study of response to subunit inactivated influenza vaccine. Overall study findings and caveats: Every seasonal influenza vaccination brings in few new T cells, the authors suggested.

Germline V CDR1 and CDR2: DFQATT, SNEGSKA (reference sequence). Trimming cost V 7 bases and J 6 bases; bases outside gene matches: 16. The CDR3 totals 16 residues. In TCRdb, the RT-PCR reads were re-called with MiXCR into one record per CDR3 protein. Among about 800,000 distinct CDR3 sequences listed, approximately 22% were seen once. In the case of this clonotype: Its specificity is not known.

This receptor was identified in a man aged 45-60 years who received an inactivated influenza vaccine. This chain joins TRBV20-1 and TRBJ2-3; 10 bases align to TRBD2. The sequences come from PBMCs from blood, collected roughly 5 days after vaccination. The CDR3 DNA follows: TGCAGTGGCCGGACTAGCGGAGGAGGAATAGGGGATACGCAGTATTTT. Protein: CSGRTSGGGIGDTQYF.